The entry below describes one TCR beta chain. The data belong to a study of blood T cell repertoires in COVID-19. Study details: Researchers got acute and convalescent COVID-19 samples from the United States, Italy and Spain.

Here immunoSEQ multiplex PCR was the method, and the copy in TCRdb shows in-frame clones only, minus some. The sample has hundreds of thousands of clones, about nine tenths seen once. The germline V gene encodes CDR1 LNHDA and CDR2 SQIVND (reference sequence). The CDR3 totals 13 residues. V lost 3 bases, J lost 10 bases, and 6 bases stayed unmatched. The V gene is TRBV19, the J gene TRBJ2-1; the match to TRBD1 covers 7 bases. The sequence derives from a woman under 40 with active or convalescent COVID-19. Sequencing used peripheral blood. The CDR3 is CASSIDRVGEQFF. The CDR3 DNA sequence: TGTGCCAGTAGTATCGACAGGGTCGGCGAGCAGTTCTTC.